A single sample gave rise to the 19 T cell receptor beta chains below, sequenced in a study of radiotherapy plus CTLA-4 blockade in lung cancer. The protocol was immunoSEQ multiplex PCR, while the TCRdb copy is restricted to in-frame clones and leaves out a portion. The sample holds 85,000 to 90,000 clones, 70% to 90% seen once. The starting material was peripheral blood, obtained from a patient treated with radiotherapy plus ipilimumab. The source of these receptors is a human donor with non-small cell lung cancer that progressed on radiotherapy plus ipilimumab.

CDR3 DNA sequence: TGTGCCAGCAGCTTGGATGTATCTGGAAACACCATATATTTT. This encodes CASSLDVSGNTIYF. The chain joins TRBV5-4 to TRBJ1-3; D is ambiguous. The CDR3 has 14 residues. CDR1 is SGHNT, CDR2 YYREEE, per germline (reference sequence). V lost 0 bases to trimming and J lost 1 base, with 5 bases between them.

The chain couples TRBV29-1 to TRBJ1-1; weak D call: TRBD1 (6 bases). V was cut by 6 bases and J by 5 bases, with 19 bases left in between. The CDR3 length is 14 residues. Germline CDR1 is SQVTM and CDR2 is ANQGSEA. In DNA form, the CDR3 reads TGCAGCGTCCATCCTATGGGACAAAGGACTGAAGCTTTCTTT. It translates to CSVHPMGQRTEAFF.

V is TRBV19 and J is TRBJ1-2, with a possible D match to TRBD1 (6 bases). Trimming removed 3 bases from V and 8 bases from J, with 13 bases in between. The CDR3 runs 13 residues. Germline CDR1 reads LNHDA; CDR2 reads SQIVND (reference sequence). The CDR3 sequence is CASSIAQGGGYTF. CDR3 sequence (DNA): TGTGCCAGTAGTATTGCACAGGGAGGAGGCTACACCTTC.

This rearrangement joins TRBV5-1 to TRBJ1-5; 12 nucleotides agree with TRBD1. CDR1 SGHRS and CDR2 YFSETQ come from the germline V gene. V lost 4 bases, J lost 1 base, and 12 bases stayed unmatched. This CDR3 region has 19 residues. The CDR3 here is CASSPIPGQGANSNQPQHF. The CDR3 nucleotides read TGCGCCAGCAGCCCAATCCCGGGACAGGGGGCTAACAGCAATCAGCCCCAGCATTTT.

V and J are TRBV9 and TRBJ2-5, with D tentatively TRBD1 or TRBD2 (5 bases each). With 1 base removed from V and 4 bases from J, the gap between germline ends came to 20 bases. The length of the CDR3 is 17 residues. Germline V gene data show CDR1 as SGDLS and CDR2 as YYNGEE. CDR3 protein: CASSVTPWGKVRETQYF. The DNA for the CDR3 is TGTGCCAGCAGCGTAACCCCTTGGGGGAAAGTGAGAGAGACCCAGTACTTC.

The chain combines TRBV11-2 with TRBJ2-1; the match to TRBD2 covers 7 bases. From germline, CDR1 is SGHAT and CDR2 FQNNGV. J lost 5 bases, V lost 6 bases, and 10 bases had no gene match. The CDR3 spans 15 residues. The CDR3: CASRRPGLPNNEQFF. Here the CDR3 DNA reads TGTGCCAGCAGGAGACCGGGACTACCAAACAATGAGCAGTTCTTC.

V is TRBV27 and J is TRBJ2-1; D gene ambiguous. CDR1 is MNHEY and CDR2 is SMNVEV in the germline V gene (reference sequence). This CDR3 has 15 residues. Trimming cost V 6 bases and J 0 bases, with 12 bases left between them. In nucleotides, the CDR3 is TGTGCCAGCAGCGCACAGATGAGCTCCTACAATGAGCAGTTCTTC. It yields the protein CASSAQMSSYNEQFF.

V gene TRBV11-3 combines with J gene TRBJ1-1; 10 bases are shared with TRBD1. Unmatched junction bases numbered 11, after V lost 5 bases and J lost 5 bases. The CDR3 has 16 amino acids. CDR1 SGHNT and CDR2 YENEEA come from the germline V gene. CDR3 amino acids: CASSRPLTGGKTEAFF. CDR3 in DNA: TGTGCCAGCAGCCGACCGTTGACAGGGGGCAAAACTGAAGCTTTCTTT.

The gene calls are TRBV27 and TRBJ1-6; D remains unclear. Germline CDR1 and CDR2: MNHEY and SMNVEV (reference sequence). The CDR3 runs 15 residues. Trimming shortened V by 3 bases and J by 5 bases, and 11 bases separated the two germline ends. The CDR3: CASSLRPGDNSPLHF. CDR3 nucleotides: TGTGCCAGCAGTTTGCGGCCCGGGGATAATTCACCCCTCCACTTT.

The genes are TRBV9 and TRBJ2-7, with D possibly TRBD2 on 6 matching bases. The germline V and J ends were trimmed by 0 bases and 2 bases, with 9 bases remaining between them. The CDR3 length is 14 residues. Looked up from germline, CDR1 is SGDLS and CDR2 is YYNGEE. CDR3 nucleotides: TGTGCCAGCAGCGTAGCCGGGAGTCCCTACGAGCAGTACTTC. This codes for CASSVAGSPYEQYF.

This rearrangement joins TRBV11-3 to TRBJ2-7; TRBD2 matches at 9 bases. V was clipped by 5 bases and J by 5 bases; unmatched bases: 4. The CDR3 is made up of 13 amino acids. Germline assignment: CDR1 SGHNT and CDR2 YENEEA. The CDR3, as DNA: TGTGCCAGCAGCCCGAGGACTAGCGACGAGCAGTACTTC. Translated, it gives CASSPRTSDEQYF. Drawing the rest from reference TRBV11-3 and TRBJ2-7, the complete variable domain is EAGVVQSPRYKIIEKKQPVAFWCNPISGHNTLYWYLQNLGQGPELLIRYENEEAVDDSQLPKDRFSAERLKGVDSTLKIQPAELGDSAVYLCASSPRTSDEQYFGPGTRLTVT.

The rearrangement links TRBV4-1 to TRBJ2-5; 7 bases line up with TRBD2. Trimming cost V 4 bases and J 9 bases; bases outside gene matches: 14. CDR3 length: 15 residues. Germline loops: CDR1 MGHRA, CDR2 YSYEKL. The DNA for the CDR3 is TGCGCCAGCAGCCTCCTTAAGGGAGGGAACGTACCCCAGTACTTC. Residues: CASSLLKGGNVPQYF.

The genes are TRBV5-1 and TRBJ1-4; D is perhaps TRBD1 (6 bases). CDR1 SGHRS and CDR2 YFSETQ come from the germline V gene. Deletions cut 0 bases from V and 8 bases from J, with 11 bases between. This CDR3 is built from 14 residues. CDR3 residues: CASSLALTGEKLFF. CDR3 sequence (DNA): TGCGCCAGCAGCTTGGCTTTAACAGGGGAAAAACTGTTTTTT.

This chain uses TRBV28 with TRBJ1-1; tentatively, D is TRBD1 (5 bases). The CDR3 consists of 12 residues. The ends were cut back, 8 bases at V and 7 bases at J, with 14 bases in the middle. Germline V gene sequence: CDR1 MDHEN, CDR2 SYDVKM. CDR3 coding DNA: TGTGCCAGCGACTCGCAGGGTCTTGAAGCTTTCTTT. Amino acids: CASDSQGLEAFF.

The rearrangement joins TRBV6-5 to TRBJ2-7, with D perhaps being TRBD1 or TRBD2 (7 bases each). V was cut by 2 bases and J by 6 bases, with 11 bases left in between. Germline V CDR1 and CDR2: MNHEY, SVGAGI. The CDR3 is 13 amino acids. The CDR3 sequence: CASSYGRGGEQYF. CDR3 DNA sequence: TGTGCCAGCAGTTACGGCAGGGGGGGCGAGCAGTACTTC.

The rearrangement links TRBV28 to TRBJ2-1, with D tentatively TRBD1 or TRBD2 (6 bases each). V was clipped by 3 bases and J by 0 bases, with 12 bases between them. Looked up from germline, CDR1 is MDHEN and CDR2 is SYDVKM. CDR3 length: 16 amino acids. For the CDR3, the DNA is TGTGCCAGCAGTTTCCACGGGGGCCTCTCCTACAATGAGCAGTTCTTC. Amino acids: CASSFHGGLSYNEQFF.

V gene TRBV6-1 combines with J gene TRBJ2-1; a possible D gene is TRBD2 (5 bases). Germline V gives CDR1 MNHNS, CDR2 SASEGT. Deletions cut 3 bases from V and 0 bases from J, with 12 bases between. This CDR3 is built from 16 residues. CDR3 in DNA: TGTGCCAGCAGTGATACCTGGAGGAGCTCCTACAATGAGCAGTTCTTC. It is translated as CASSDTWRSSYNEQFF.

The CDR3 DNA follows: TGTGCCAGCATGGGGGAGGTTAACACTGAAGCTTTCTTT. Its translation: CASMGEVNTEAFF. This sequence joins TRBV2 and TRBJ1-1; TRBD1 might be the D (5 bases). The CDR3 runs 13 residues. V was cut by 7 bases and J by 2 bases, with 11 bases left in between. Germline-derived CDR1 and CDR2 are SNHLY and FYNNEI.

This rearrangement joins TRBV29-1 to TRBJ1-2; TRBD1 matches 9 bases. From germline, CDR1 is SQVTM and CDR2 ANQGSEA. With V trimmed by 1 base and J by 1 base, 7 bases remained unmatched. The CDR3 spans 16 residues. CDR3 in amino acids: CSVEGPDRGRNYGYTF. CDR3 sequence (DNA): TGCAGCGTTGAAGGGCCGGACAGGGGACGTAACTATGGCTACACCTTC.